This TCR beta chain was found in a study of T cell responses to AZD1222 COVID-19 vaccine. Assay used: immunoSEQ multiplex PCR; TCRdb lists only in-frame clones, some missing. This table has around 130,000 clones, roughly 90% appearing once. This CDR3 comprises 17 residues. The V gene's germline CDR1 is SGHVS and CDR2 FQNEAQ. V lost 1 base to trimming and J lost 4 bases; unmatched junction nucleotides: 7. The sequence derives from an adult who received the MenACWY meningococcal vaccine as a control. The chain recombines TRBV7-8 with TRBJ2-2; TRBD2 agrees at 9 bases. The sample here was peripheral blood, taken 28 days after the second dose of the MenACWY control vaccine. The CDR3 sequence: CASSLVGTSIGTGELFF. DNA of the CDR3: TGTGCCAGCAGCTTAGTAGGGACTAGCATCGGCACCGGGGAGCTGTTTTTT.